These T cell receptor beta chains were read from a single sample in a study of shared clonotypes between healthy human individuals. Sequenced by immunoSEQ multiplex PCR; TCRdb stores in-frame clones only, minus some. The table has 2 million to 2.5 million clones, roughly 92% seen once. The material sequenced was naive CD4+ T cells from PBMCs. All receptors come from a man between 18 and 35 years old in good health. Some clones in this sample may be carry-over from other donors' samples. Each CDR3 is given with its conserved first and last residue. A D gene is named only where the DNA matches it firmly. Expanded clones get a size class; other rows say once, few or many, or leave the size out.

j_call	v_call	clone_size	d_call	cdr3_aa	cdr3_nt
TRBJ2-5	TRBV19	NA	NA	CASSIGLWGEETQYF	TGTGCCAGTAGTATCGGACTTTGGGGGGAAGAGACCCAGTACTTC
TRBJ2-1	TRBV11-2	NA	NA	CASSLDRLNEQFF	TGTGCCAGCAGCTTAGATCGGCTCAATGAGCAGTTCTTC
TRBJ1-2	TRBV18	NA	TRBD1	CASSPTGGQDGYTF	TGTGCCAGCTCACCAACAGGGGGGCAGGATGGCTACACCTTC
TRBJ2-2	TRBV7-8	once	TRBD2	CASSPLAGESTGELFF	TGTGCCAGCAGCCCCCTAGCGGGAGAAAGCACCGGGGAGCTGTTTTTT
TRBJ2-2	TRBV7-9	NA	TRBD2	CASSPGLAETNTGELFF	TGTGCCAGCAGCCCGGGACTAGCGGAAACGAACACCGGGGAGCTGTTTTTT
TRBJ2-1	TRBV5-6	once	NA	CASTLLTSPSYNEQFF	TGTGCCAGCACCTTACTTACCTCTCCTTCCTACAATGAGCAGTTCTTC
TRBJ2-7	TRBV10-3	NA	TRBD2	CAISLAGGTGEQYF	TGTGCCATCAGCCTAGCGGGAGGGACGGGGGAGCAGTACTTC
TRBJ2-2	TRBV9	NA	NA	CASSLTGGINTGELFF	TGTGCCAGCTCCCTAACGGGCGGGATAAACACCGGGGAGCTGTTTTTT
TRBJ1-1	TRBV29-1	NA	TRBD1	CSVGRDRGNTEAFF	TGCAGCGTTGGTAGGGACAGGGGCAACACTGAAGCTTTCTTT
TRBJ1-5	TRBV28	once	NA	CASSSPAGDNNQPQHF	TGTGCCAGCAGTTCCCCGGCAGGGGATAACAATCAGCCCCAGCATTTT
TRBJ1-1	TRBV4-3	few	NA	CASSQDFGNTEAFF	TGCGCCAGCAGCCAAGATTTTGGAAACACTGAAGCTTTCTTT
TRBJ2-5	TRBV2	NA	TRBD1	CATEGTGQETQYF	TGTGCCACCGAAGGGACAGGTCAAGAGACCCAGTACTTC